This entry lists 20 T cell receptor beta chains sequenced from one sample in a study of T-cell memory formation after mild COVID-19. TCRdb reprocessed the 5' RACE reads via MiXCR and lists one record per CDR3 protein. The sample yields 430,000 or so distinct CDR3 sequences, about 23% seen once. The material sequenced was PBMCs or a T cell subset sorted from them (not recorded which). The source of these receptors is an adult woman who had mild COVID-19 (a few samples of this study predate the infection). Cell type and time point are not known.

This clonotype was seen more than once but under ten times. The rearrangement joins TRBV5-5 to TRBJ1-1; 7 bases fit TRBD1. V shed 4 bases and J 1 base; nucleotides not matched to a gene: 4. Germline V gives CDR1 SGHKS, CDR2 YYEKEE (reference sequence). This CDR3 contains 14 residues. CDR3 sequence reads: CASSQRTGNTEAFF. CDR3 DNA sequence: TGTGCCAGCAGCCAAAGGACAGGGAACACTGAAGCTTTCTTT.

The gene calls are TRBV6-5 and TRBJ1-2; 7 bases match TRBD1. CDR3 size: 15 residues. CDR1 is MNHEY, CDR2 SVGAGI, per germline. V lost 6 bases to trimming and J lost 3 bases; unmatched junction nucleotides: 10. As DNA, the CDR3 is TGTGCCAGCAGGGAAAAGACAGGGTTCGACTATGGCTACACCTTC. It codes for CASREKTGFDYGYTF.

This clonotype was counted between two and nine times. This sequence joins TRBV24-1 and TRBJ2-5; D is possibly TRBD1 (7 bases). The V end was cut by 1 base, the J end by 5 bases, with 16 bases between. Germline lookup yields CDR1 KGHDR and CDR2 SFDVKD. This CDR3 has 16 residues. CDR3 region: CATSDLKKTGRETQYF. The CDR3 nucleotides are TGTGCCACCAGTGATTTAAAGAAGACAGGGAGGGAGACCCAGTACTTC.

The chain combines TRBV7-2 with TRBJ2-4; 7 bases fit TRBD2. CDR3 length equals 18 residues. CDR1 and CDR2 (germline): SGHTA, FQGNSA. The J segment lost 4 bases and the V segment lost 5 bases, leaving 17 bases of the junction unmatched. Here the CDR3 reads CASSPAREPHLAKNIQYF. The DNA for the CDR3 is TGTGCCAGCAGCCCGGCGCGGGAGCCCCATTTAGCTAAAAACATTCAGTACTTC.

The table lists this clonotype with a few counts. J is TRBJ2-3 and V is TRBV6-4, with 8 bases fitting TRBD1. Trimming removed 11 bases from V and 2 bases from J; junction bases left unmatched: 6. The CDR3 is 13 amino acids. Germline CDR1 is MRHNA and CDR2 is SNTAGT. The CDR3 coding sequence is TGTGCCGGACCGACAGGGGACACAGATACGCAGTATTTT. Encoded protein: CAGPTGDTDTQYF.

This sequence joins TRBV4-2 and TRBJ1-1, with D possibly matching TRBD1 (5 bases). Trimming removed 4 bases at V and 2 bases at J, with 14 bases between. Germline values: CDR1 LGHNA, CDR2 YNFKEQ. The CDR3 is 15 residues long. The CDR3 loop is CASSLTTVSNTEAFF. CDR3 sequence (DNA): TGTGCCAGCAGCCTCACGACAGTAAGTAACACTGAAGCTTTCTTT.

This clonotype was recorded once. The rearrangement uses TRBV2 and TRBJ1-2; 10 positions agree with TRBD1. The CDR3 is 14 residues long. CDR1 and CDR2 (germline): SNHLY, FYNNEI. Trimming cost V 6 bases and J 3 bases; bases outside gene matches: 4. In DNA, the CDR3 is TGTGCCAGCAGGGAGGACAGGGGGTACTATGGCTACACCTTC. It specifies CASREDRGYYGYTF. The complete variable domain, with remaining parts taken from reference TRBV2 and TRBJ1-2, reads EPEVTQTPSHQVTQMGQEVILRCVPISNHLYFYWYRQILGQKVEFLVSFYNNEISEKSEIFDDQFSVERPDGSNFTLKIRSTKLEDSAMYFCASREDRGYYGYTFGSGTRLTVV.

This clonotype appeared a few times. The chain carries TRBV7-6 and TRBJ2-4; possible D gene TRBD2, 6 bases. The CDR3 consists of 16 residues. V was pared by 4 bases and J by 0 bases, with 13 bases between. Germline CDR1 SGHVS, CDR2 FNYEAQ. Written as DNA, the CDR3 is TGTGCCAGCAGCTCATCTAGCGTAGTAGCCAAAAACATTCAGTACTTC. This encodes CASSSSSVVAKNIQYF. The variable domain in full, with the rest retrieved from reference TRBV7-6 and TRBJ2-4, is GAGVSQSPRYKVTKRGQDVALRCDPISGHVSLYWYRQALGQGPEFLTYFNYEAQQDKSGLPNDRFSAERPEGSISTLTIQRTEQRDSAMYRCASSSSSVVAKNIQYFGAGTRLSVL.

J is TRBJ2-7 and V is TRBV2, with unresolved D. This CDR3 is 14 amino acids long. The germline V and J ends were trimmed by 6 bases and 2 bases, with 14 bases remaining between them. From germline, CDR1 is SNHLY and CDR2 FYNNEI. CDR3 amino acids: CASSLLGPTYEQYF. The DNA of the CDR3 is TGTGCCAGCAGCCTCCTTGGACCGACCTACGAGCAGTACTTC.

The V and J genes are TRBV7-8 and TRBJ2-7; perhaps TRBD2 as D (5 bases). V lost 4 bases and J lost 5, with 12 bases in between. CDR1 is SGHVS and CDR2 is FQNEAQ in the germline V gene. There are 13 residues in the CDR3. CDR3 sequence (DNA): TGTGCCAGCAGCTCCGGGGTGACGGACGAGCAGTACTTC. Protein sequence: CASSSGVTDEQYF.

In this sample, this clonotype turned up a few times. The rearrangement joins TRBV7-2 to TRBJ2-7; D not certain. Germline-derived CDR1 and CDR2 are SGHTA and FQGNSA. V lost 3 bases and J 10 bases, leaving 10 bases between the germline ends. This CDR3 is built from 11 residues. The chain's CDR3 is CASSFNLAQYF. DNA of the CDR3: TGTGCCAGCAGCTTCAACCTGGCCCAGTACTTC.

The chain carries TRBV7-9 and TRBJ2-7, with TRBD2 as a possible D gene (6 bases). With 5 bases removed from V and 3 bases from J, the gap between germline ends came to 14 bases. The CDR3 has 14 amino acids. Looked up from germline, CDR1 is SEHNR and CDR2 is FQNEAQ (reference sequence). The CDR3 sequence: CASSTSGSYYEQYF. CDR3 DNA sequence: TGTGCCAGCAGCACCTCCGGGAGCTACTACGAGCAGTACTTC. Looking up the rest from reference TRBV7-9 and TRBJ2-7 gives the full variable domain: DTGVSQNPRHKITKRGQNVTFRCDPISEHNRLYWYRQTLGQGPEFLTYFQNEAQLEKSRLLSDRFSAERPKGSFSTLEIQRTEQGDSAMYLCASSTSGSYYEQYFGPGTRLTVT.

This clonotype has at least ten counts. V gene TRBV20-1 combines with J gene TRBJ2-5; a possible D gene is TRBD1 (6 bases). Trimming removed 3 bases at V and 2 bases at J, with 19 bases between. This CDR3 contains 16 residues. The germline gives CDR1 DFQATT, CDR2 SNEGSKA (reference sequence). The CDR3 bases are TGCAGTGCTAGCCGTCGGTTCCGGGACAAACAAGAGACCCAGTACTTC. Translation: CSASRRFRDKQETQYF.

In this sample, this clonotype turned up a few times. The CDR3 loop is CASSAPDGLGTEAFF. The CDR3 bases are TGTGCCAGCAGCGCCCCTGACGGGTTGGGCACTGAAGCTTTCTTT. V gene TRBV12-3 or TRBV12-4 combines with J gene TRBJ1-1; D unresolved. V shed 6 bases and J shed 4 bases, with 18 bases lying between them. This CDR3 region has 15 residues.

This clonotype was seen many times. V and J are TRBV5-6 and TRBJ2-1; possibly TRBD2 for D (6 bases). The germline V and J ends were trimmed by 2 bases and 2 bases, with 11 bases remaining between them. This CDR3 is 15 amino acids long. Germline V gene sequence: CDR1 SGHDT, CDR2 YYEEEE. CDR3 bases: TGTGCCAGCAGCTTCGGGGGACGAACCTACAATGAGCAGTTCTTC. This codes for CASSFGGRTYNEQFF.

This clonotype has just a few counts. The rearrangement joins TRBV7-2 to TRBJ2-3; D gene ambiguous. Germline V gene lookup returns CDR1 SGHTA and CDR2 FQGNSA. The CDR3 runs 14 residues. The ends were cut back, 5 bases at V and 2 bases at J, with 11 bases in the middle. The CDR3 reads CASSPPPTTDTQYF. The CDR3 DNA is TGTGCCAGCAGCCCCCCACCCACCACAGATACGCAGTATTTT.

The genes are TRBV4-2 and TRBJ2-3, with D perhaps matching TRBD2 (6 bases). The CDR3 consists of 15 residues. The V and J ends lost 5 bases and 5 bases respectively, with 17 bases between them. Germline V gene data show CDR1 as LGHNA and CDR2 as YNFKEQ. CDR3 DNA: TGTGCCAGCAGCGCGGGACTGGCTTTATTAGATACGCAGTATTTT. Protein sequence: CASSAGLALLDTQYF.

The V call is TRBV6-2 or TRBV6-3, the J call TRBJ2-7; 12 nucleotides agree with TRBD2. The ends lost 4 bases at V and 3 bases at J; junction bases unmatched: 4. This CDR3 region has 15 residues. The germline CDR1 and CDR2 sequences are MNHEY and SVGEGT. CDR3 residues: CASSSTTSGSYEQYF. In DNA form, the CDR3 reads TGTGCCAGCAGTTCGACGACTAGCGGGAGCTACGAGCAGTACTTC.

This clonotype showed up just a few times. The chain's CDR3 is CASSLGATRDTQYF. The CDR3 coding sequence is TGTGCCAGCAGCTTAGGGGCGACCCGAGATACGCAGTATTTT. The genes are TRBV7-9 and TRBJ2-3; D remains unclear. This CDR3 comprises 14 residues. Trimming shortened V by 1 base and J by 5 bases, and 10 bases separated the two germline ends. CDR1 is SEHNR, CDR2 FQNEAQ, per germline (reference sequence).

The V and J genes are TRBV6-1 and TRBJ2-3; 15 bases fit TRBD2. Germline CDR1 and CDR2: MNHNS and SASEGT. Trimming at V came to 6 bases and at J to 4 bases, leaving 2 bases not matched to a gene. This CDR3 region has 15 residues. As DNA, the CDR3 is TGTGCCAGCAGCTGGACTAGCGGGGGGGCAGATACGCAGTATTTT. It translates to CASSWTSGGADTQYF.